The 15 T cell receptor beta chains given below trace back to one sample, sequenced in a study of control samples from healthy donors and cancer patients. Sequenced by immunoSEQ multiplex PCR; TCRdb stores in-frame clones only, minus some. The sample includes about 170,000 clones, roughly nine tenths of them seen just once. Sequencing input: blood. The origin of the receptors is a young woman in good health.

The CDR3 here is CASSQDRGMNTEAFF. The CDR3 region has the DNA TGCGCCAGCAGCCAGGACAGGGGCATGAACACTGAAGCTTTCTTT. This chain connects TRBV4-3 to TRBJ1-1, with 9 bases fitting TRBD1. CDR1 LGHNA and CDR2 YSLEER come from the germline V gene. V shed 3 bases, J shed 0 bases, and the junction held 2 bases outside the gene matches. The CDR3 is 15 residues long.

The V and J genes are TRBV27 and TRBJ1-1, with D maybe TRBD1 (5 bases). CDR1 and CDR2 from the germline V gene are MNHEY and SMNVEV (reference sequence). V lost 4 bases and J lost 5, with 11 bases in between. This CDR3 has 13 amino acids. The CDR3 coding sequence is TGTGCCAGCAGTTGGTGGGGGGAGACTGAAGCTTTCTTT. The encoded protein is CASSWWGETEAFF.

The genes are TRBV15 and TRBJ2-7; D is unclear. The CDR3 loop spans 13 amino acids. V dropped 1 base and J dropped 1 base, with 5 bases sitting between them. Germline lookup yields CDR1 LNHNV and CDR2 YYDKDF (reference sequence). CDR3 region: CATSRALSYEQYF. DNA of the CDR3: TGTGCCACCAGCAGAGCCCTTTCCTACGAGCAGTACTTC.

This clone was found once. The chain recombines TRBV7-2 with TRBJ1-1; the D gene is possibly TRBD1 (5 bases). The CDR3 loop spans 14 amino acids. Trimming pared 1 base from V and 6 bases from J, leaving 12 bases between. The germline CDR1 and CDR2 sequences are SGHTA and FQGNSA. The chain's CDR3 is CASSLGAGRAEAFF. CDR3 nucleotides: TGTGCCAGCAGCTTAGGGGCAGGGAGGGCTGAAGCTTTCTTT.

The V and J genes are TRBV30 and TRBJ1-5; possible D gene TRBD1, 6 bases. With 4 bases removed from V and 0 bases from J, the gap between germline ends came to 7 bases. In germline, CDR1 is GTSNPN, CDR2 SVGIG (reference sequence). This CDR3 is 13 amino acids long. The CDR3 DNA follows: TGTGCCTGGAACAGGGATAGCAATCAGCCCCAGCATTTT. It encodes CAWNRDSNQPQHF. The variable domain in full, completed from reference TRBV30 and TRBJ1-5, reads SQTIHQWPATLVQPVGSPLSLECTVEGTSNPNLYWYRQAAGRGLQLLFYSVGIGQISSEVPQNLSASRPQDRQFILSSKKLLLSDSGFYLCAWNRDSNQPQHFGDGTRLSIL.

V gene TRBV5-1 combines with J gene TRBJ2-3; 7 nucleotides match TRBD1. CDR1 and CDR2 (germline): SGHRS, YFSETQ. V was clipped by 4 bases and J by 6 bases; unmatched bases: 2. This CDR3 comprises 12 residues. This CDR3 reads CASSGQDDTQYF. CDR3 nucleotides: TGCGCCAGCAGCGGACAGGATGATACGCAGTATTTT.

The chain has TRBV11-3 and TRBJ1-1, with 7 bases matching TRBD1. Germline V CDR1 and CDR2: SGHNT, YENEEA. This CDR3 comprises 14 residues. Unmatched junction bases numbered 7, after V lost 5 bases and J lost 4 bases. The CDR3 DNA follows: TGTGCCAGCAGCCATACAGGGGCACGCACTGAAGCTTTCTTT. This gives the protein CASSHTGARTEAFF.

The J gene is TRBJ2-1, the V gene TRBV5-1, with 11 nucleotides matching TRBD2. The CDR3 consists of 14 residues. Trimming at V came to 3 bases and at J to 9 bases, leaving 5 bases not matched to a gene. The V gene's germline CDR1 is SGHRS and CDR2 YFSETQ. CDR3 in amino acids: CASSSDSGRGEQFF. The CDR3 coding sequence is TGCGCCAGCAGCTCCGATAGCGGGAGGGGTGAGCAGTTCTTC.

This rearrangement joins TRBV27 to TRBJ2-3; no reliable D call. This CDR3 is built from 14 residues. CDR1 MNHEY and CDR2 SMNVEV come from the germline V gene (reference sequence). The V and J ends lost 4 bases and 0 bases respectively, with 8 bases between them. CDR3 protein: CASSSQSSTDTQYF. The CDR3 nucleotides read TGTGCCAGCAGTTCGCAGAGTAGCACAGATACGCAGTATTTT.

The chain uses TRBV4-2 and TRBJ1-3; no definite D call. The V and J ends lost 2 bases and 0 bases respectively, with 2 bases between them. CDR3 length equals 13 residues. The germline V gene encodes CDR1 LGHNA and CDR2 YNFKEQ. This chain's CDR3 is CASSQPSGNTIYF. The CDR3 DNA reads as TGTGCCAGCAGCCAACCCTCTGGAAACACCATATATTTT.

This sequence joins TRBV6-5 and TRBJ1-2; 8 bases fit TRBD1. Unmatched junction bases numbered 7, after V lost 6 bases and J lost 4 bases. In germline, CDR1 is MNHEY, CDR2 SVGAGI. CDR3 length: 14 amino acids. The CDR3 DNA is TGTGCCAGCAGGACTACCGACAGGGGCTATGGCTACACCTTC. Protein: CASRTTDRGYGYTF.

Here the CDR3 reads CASSQVAYEQYF. The CDR3 DNA reads TGTGCCAGCAGCCAAGTGGCCTACGAGCAGTACTTC. This rearrangement joins TRBV3-1 (or the pseudogene TRBV3-2) to TRBJ2-7; D gene unclear. The CDR3 is 12 amino acids. The ends were cut back, 1 base at V and 2 bases at J, with 3 bases in the middle. From germline, CDR1 is LGHDT and CDR2 YNNKEL (reference sequence).

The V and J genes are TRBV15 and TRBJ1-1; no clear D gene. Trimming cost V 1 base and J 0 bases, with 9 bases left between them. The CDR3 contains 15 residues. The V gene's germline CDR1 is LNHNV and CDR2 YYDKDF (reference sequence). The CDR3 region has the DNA TGTGCCACCAGCAGAGTAAAGGCAATGAACACTGAAGCTTTCTTT. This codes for CATSRVKAMNTEAFF.

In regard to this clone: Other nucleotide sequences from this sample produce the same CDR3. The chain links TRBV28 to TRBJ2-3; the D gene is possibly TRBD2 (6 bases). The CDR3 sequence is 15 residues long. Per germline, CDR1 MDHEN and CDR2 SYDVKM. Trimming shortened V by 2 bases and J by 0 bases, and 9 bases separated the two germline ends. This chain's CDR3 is CASSLPGLSTDTQYF. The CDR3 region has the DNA TGTGCCAGCAGTTTACCGGGACTCAGCACAGATACGCAGTATTTT.

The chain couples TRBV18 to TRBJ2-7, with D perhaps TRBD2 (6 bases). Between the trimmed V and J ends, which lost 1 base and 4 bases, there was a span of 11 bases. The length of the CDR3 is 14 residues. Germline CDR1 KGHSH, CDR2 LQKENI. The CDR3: CASSPQEGFYEQYF. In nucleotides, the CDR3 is TGTGCCAGCTCACCACAGGAGGGTTTTTACGAGCAGTACTTC.